These 18 T cell receptor beta chains were sequenced from one sample in a study of shared clonotypes between healthy human individuals. Sequencing was performed with immunoSEQ multiplex PCR; in TCRdb, only in-frame clones are kept and a portion is missing. The sample records 1,400,000 or so clones, roughly 98.5% being singletons. The source material was naive CD4+ T cells sorted from blood. Subset specified: CD45RA+ positively selected. The receptors derive from a man younger than 40 in good health.

V gene TRBV18 combines with J gene TRBJ2-2, with D possibly being TRBD1 (6 bases). V lost 3 bases and J 2 bases, leaving 13 bases between the germline ends. Per the germline V gene, CDR1 is KGHSH and CDR2 is LQKENI. CDR3 length: 16 amino acids. The CDR3 bases are TGTGCCAGCTCACCTCCCCACAGGGCCAACACCGGGGAGCTGTTTTTT. Amino acids: CASSPPHRANTGELFF.

CDR3 DNA sequence: TGTGCCAGCAGCTTAGGGCGGACAGGGGGCTCCCCACAAGAGACCCAGTACTTC. Its translation: CASSLGRTGGSPQETQYF. The chain carries TRBV7-9 and TRBJ2-5; 11 bases match TRBD1. The CDR3 covers 18 residues. Germline V gene data show CDR1 as SEHNR and CDR2 as FQNEAQ (reference sequence). V lost 1 base, J lost 2 bases, and 9 bases stayed unmatched. Looking up the rest from reference TRBV7-9 and TRBJ2-5 gives the full variable domain: DTGVSQNPRHKITKRGQNVTFRCDPISEHNRLYWYRQTLGQGPEFLTYFQNEAQLEKSRLLSDRFSAERPKGSFSTLEIQRTEQGDSAMYLCASSLGRTGGSPQETQYFGPGTRLLVL.

The rearrangement links TRBV15 to TRBJ2-7; TRBD2 matches 14 bases. Trimming removed 3 bases from V and 6 bases from J; junction bases left unmatched: 4. Germline CDR1 reads LNHNV; CDR2 reads YYDKDF (reference sequence). The CDR3 is 15 amino acids. The CDR3, as DNA: TGTGCCACCAGCAGGGGACTAGCGGGAGTTTCCGAGCAGTACTTC. Encoded protein: CATSRGLAGVSEQYF.

The chain uses TRBV5-4 and TRBJ2-1; 9 positions agree with TRBD2. This CDR3 is built from 15 residues. Trimming cost V 4 bases and J 0 bases; bases outside gene matches: 2. Looked up from germline, CDR1 is SGHNT and CDR2 is YYREEE (reference sequence). CDR3 protein: CASSTREGSYNEQFF. The CDR3 nucleotides are TGTGCCAGCAGCACGCGGGAGGGCTCCTACAATGAGCAGTTCTTC.

This clone appeared a single time. The chain employs TRBV25-1 and TRBJ1-1; tentatively, D is TRBD1 (6 bases). V was cut by 4 bases and J by 0 bases, with 12 bases left in between. Germline values: CDR1 MGHDK, CDR2 SYGVNS. This CDR3 is built from 15 residues. CDR3 residues: CASSGTGALNTEAFF. For the CDR3, the DNA is TGTGCCAGCAGTGGTACGGGGGCCCTGAACACTGAAGCTTTCTTT.

This chain links TRBV6-1 with TRBJ1-2; D remains unclear. Trimming stripped 1 base from V and 4 bases from J, with 10 bases between. CDR1 is MNHNS, CDR2 SASEGT, per germline. The CDR3 covers 14 residues. This chain's CDR3 is CASSEEPSSYGYTF. The DNA for the CDR3 is TGTGCCAGCAGTGAAGAACCAAGCTCCTATGGCTACACCTTC.

As to this clone: One junction end disagrees with the germline gene, perhaps due to a read error. The chain employs TRBV5-6 and TRBJ2-1; no clear D. Per the germline V gene, CDR1 is SGHDT and CDR2 is YYEEEE. CDR3 length: 11 amino acids. The CDR3 sequence: CASSRGVAPVF. Written as DNA, the CDR3 is TGTGCCAGCAGCCGTGGTGTAGCTCCGGTCTTC.

This sequence joins TRBV5-1 and TRBJ2-1; TRBD2 matches at 9 bases. The CDR3 contains 16 residues. Per germline, CDR1 SGHRS and CDR2 YFSETQ. V shed 2 bases, J shed 2 bases, and the junction held 5 bases outside the gene matches. For the CDR3, the DNA is TGCGCCAGCAGCTTCTGGACTAGCGCCACCTACAATGAGCAGTTCTTC. Amino acid sequence: CASSFWTSATYNEQFF.

This clone has only one observation. The rearrangement links TRBV7-3 to TRBJ2-2, with D maybe TRBD2 (5 bases). V was pared by 3 bases and J by 5 bases, with 13 bases between. Germline CDR1 and CDR2: SGHTA and FQGTGA. The CDR3 has 15 residues. The CDR3 spells CASSFEPRETGELFF. In DNA, the CDR3 is TGTGCCAGCAGCTTCGAACCCCGGGAAACCGGGGAGCTGTTTTTT. The whole variable domain, remainder taken from reference TRBV7-3 and TRBJ2-2, is GAGVSQTPSNKVTEKGKYVELRCDPISGHTALYWYRQSLGQGPEFLIYFQGTGAADDSGLPNDRFFAVRPEGSVSTLKIQRTERGDSAVYLCASSFEPRETGELFFGEGSRLTVL.

V is TRBV15 and J is TRBJ1-1, with D unclear. This CDR3 is 14 amino acids long. CDR1 is LNHNV, CDR2 YYDKDF, per germline (reference sequence). V was clipped by 3 bases and J by 4 bases, with 12 bases between them. CDR3 region: CATSRTGMRTEAFF. Here the CDR3 DNA reads TGTGCCACCAGCAGGACGGGAATGCGCACTGAAGCTTTCTTT.

This clone was found once. The same CDR3 is also encoded by other DNA sequences in this sample. The chain is built from TRBV19 and TRBJ2-1; D not resolved. CDR1 and CDR2 from the germline V gene are LNHDA and SQIVND (reference sequence). With 1 base removed from V and 5 bases from J, the gap between germline ends came to 3 bases. The CDR3 totals 12 residues. The CDR3 nucleotides are TGTGCCAGTAGTATAGGGGACAATGAGCAGTTCTTC. Its protein product is CASSIGDNEQFF.

The chain employs TRBV19 and TRBJ2-2; tentatively, D is TRBD2 (5 bases). The V gene's germline CDR1 is LNHDA and CDR2 SQIVND (reference sequence). The length of the CDR3 is 13 residues. V dropped 5 bases and J dropped 7 bases, with 11 bases sitting between them. Here the CDR3 reads CASSFTRFGELFF. The CDR3, as DNA: TGTGCCAGTAGTTTTACTAGGTTCGGGGAGCTGTTTTTT.

With respect to this clone: Other nucleotide sequences in the sample specify the same CDR3. This chain uses TRBV9 with TRBJ1-2, with TRBD1 identical over 7 bases. This CDR3 region has 12 residues. The junction had 4 bases not matched to a gene; V was cut back by 3 bases and J by 8 bases. Germline lookup yields CDR1 SGDLS and CDR2 YYNGEE. CDR3 coding DNA: TGTGCCAGCAGCGAGGGGGCGGGAGGCTACACCTTC. It encodes CASSEGAGGYTF.

The chain combines TRBV14 with TRBJ1-2, with D tentatively TRBD1 (5 bases). Germline CDR1 reads SGHDN; CDR2 reads FVKESK. The CDR3 totals 15 residues. Trimming left V 2 bases short and J 8 bases short, with 18 bases between. In DNA form, the CDR3 reads TGTGCCAGCAGCCAAAGTCGGGGAGGGGAGTCCGGCTACACCTTC. It yields the protein CASSQSRGGESGYTF.

The rearrangement uses TRBV15 and TRBJ2-6; D is perhaps TRBD1 (5 bases). V was pared by 8 bases and J by 1 base, with 9 bases between. The germline CDR1 and CDR2 sequences are LNHNV and YYDKDF (reference sequence). The CDR3 contains 14 residues. The CDR3 DNA sequence: TGTGCCACCTTTTCAGGGTCTGGGGCCAACGTCCTGACTTTC. The encoded protein is CATFSGSGANVLTF.

The V gene is TRBV27, the J gene TRBJ2-3; weak D call: TRBD2 (5 bases). Looked up from germline, CDR1 is MNHEY and CDR2 is SMNVEV (reference sequence). The CDR3 has 15 residues. The ends were cut back, 3 bases at V and 0 bases at J, with 10 bases in the middle. The CDR3 here is CASSFGRVSTDTQYF. In DNA, the CDR3 is TGTGCCAGCAGTTTTGGGCGGGTTAGCACAGATACGCAGTATTTT.

The J gene is TRBJ2-5, the V gene TRBV5-5; D gene unclear. V was cut by 1 base and J by 3 bases, with 7 bases left in between. This CDR3 contains 13 residues. Germline V gene lookup returns CDR1 SGHKS and CDR2 YYEKEE (reference sequence). In DNA, the CDR3 is TGTGCCAGCAGCTTGTCGCCCGAAGAGACCCAGTACTTC. Translating gives CASSLSPEETQYF.

Turning to this clone: Distinct nucleotide sequences in the sample also encode this CDR3. The rearrangement uses TRBV5-1 and TRBJ2-3; a weak D match, TRBD2 (5 bases). This CDR3 contains 15 residues. Trimming removed 1 base from V and 1 base from J, with 10 bases in between. Germline V gene data show CDR1 as SGHRS and CDR2 as YFSETQ. The CDR3 nucleotides read TGCGCCAGCAGCTTGAGGCTAGCCGGCACAGATACGCAGTATTTT. As protein: CASSLRLAGTDTQYF.